The sequence of this T cell receptor (beta chain) was determined in a study of T cells after yellow fever vaccination. This clonotype was recorded a few times. The antigen remains unidentified. V was shortened by 4 bases and J by 4 bases, with 14 bases between the two germline ends. The CDR3 totals 16 residues. Germline lookup yields CDR1 ENHRY and CDR2 SYGVKD. TCRdb used MiXCR to reprocess the 5' RACE reads, holding one entry per CDR3 protein. The sample lists 450,000 to 650,000 distinct CDR3 sequences; approximately 12% were seen once. Study-wide results and limits: The CD4 compartment and the CD8 compartment contained a small share of clonotypes in common. The secondary response peaked faster, at day 5 versus 15, but was weaker. Most primary-vaccination clones recurred post-booster (just under 98% CD4, around 88% CD8).

V is TRBV10-3 and J is TRBJ2-6; tentatively, D is TRBD2 (6 bases). Sequenced here: PBMCs, sampled on the day of the yellow fever booster vaccination. This receptor was identified in a man aged 30 to 39 who received the YFV17D yellow fever vaccine. CDR3 sequence reads: CAISGAGGQGANVLTF. The CDR3 DNA sequence: TGTGCCATCAGTGGGGCCGGAGGGCAGGGGGCCAACGTCCTGACTTTC.